What follows describes a single TCR beta chain. Only in-frame clones appear in the TCRdb table, and some are missing; sequencing was by immunoSEQ multiplex PCR. Seen here are some 200,000 clones, 70% to 90% observed once, and the top ten hold 7% to 8.5%. Trimming stripped 6 bases from V and 11 bases from J, with 16 bases between. Germline assignment: CDR1 MDHEN and CDR2 SYDVKM. The length of the CDR3 is 12 residues. This sample stems from a study of blood T cell repertoires in COVID-19. This TCR was recovered from a woman in her forties with acute COVID-19. The chain employs TRBV28 and TRBJ1-1; no firm D call. Sequencing was done on a sample of PBMCs or T cells enriched from blood (not recorded which). The CDR3 loop is CASRIRGGEAFF. CDR3 coding DNA: TGTGCCAGCAGAATCAGAGGCGGGGAGGCTTTCTTT.